This T cell receptor beta chain was sequenced in a study of cytomegalovirus exposure and HLA in healthy donors (dated by TCRdb to about 2017). Some background on the complete study: In an earlier analysis of 550 to 750 of the donors, 250 to 350 Gb of sequence data and some 120 million unique TCR beta sequences from about 190 million T cells were reported. On average, around 240,000 unique TCR beta nucleotide sequences were sequenced per donor among a few hundred genotyped donors of the cohort, with 15% to 20% of those sequences being non-productive. To predict cytomegalovirus infection status, the study combined high-throughput TCR immunosequencing, statistical association of individual TCRs with disease status, and machine learning. The T cell repertoires of 666 subjects were profiled by immunosequencing and related to cytomegalovirus serostatus. HLA typing included class I and class II loci at four-digit resolution. The study aimed to test whether cataloging public T cell receptors could reveal signatures of past pathogen exposure. Among the 398 genotyped donors, under 90% belonged to the genetic ancestry cluster associated with self-reported Caucasian donors. The number of typed donors differed by locus: about 629-630 for A, B, C, DRB1 and DQB1; 500 to 550 for DQA1; approximately 600 for DPA1; and around 450 for DPB1. About 5 DR-DQ haplotypes were handled as single units for association and clustering, since linkage in the cohort was strong. A later genetic analysis used genome-wide SNP genotypes for about 55% of the 666 donors, treating that subset as a discovery cohort. Donor age, sex, ethnicity and CMV serostatus were compiled together with the repertoire data. Roughly 320 gigabases of sequencing data and around 85 million unique TCR sequences made up an early release that covered 500 to 700 HLA-typed donors. Rather than drawing on any new phenotypic data, the later analysis identified candidate immune exposures from TCR beta sequences and the way those sequences occurred across donors. A later analysis re-analyzed previously published TCR beta repertoires from approximately 670 donors and added high-resolution HLA genotyping to study TCR occurrence patterns. A separate validation cohort of 100 to 150 different subjects was used in addition to the roughly 670-subject first cohort. An earlier analysis of more than 450 of the donors used high-throughput TCR beta sequencing to judge whether each TCR beta V gene segment behaved as functional or pseudogenic. Every discovery cohort repertoire had been produced on one sequencing platform. Broad study findings and their caveats: Only TCR beta chains were sequenced in this cohort, and the absence of alpha or paired-chain data limited detectable features. A later analysis found that most CMV-associated TCR beta chains appeared HLA-restricted, with HLA associations seemingly driven largely by CMV exposure. In a later analysis, around 15,000 TCR beta sequences were associated with specific HLA alleles at a false discovery rate of 0.05. When HLA alleles, especially DR and DQ, strongly co-occurred, attributing TCR associations to individual alleles was difficult. Across donors, most TCR sequences were observed very rarely, whereas some public TCRs were present in many individuals. In the study, around 150 TCR beta chains were listed as associated with cytomegalovirus. According to a later analysis, TCR association rates differed among HLA loci, with DRB1 alleles showing the most associated TCRs and HLA-C alleles showing the fewest. HLA typing was unavailable for some donors at each locus, so association tests used only the typed subset. An association between a missense DCLRE1C variant and V-gene and J-gene trimming of TCR beta chains was found in a later genetic analysis and replicated in an independent cohort. According to a later genetic analysis, donors in an Asian-associated ancestry cluster had fewer N-insertions in productive TCRs than the approximately 610-donor mean. An earlier analysis of 587 of the donors showed that most TCR beta V segments appeared in productive rearrangements either about 90% or about 30% of the time, which broadly matched IMGT annotations. In a later analysis, HLA-associated TCR beta chains showed more clonal expansion and lower generation probabilities than non-associated chains that were equally common. A cluster of highly shared sequence variants was judged likely to be a technical artifact of the sequencing pipeline. A further reported finding was that TCR beta sequences accurately predicted the HLA-A and HLA-B alleles for most subjects in the first cohort. The only immune exposure information available for the cohort was CMV serostatus. Some IMGT-functional V segments, including TRBV6-2 and TRBV6-3, could not be distinguished by the 87-base-pair reads and were therefore excluded. About 17 rarely observed V segments, including chromosome 9 orphons, were excluded from the earlier analysis of a few hundred of the donors because counts were too low. Roughly uniform sequencing depth across donors was assumed in presence/absence analyses, although this assumption may not hold. According to a later analysis, parvovirus B19, influenza, CMV and Epstein-Barr virus appeared linked to several top co-occurrence clusters. Linkage disequilibrium might explain the correlated functional status among segregating V segments, but an unknown experimental factor could not be excluded. A few of the identified cytomegalovirus-associated TCR beta chains were confirmed in vitro to be specific for cytomegalovirus antigens. The classifier was reported to diagnose cytomegalovirus status with high specificity and sensitivity in both the original cohort and the validation cohort. According to the authors, the approach could potentially be generalized to other disease states and immunological phenotypes.

Library preparation used the immunoSEQ multiplex PCR assay. For the multiplex PCR, a mixture combining 60 forward primers for TCR Vbeta segments and 13 reverse primers for TCR Jbeta segments was used. The CDR3 region of rearranged TCR beta genes was amplified from genomic DNA with a multiplex PCR assay. Amplified TCR beta libraries were sequenced as 87-base-pair reads on the Illumina HiSeq System. The published analysis was carried out like this. A later analysis counted approximately 76 million unique TCR beta chains across the roughly 700 repertoires, and some 11 million of these chains were shared by at least two donors. Raw reads were error-corrected and collapsed into unique sequences by a nearest-neighbor algorithm in which closely related sequences were merged to remove PCR and sequencing errors. Alignment of CDR3 sequences to IMGT reference sequences was used to assign V, D and J gene segments. For a sequence to be retained, a match of at least six nucleotides was required to both a V gene segment and a J gene segment. Rearrangements were classified as productive when the CDR3 lacked stop codons and remained in frame with V and J, and all other rearrangements were classified as non-productive. Following IMGT convention, CDR3 was defined as the stretch from the second conserved V-encoded cysteine up to the conserved J-encoded phenylalanine. The earlier analysis of about 610 of the donors excluded any sequence lacking an unambiguous match to a single V gene segment. In an earlier analysis of 587 of the donors, V segments were called functional above 56.7% productive rearrangements and were called segregating when the between-donor standard deviation exceeded 5%. A statistical classification framework was built to diagnose cytomegalovirus status from the catalog of TCR beta chain sequences. A later analysis assigned V and J genes by comparing TCR nucleotide sequences with IMGT/GENE-DB human TR gene sequences. The TCRdist pipeline was used in a later analysis to assign CDR3 sequences and most-parsimonious VDJ recombination scenarios. In a later analysis, each TCR beta chain was defined by its CDR3 amino acid sequence together with its V-gene family, and reads without a unique V-gene family were excluded. As a way to deal with suspected cross-contamination and a sequencing artifact, a later analysis dropped roughly 600 nucleotide sequences that were highly shared and had low generation probability. In a later analysis, a clonal expansion index was calculated for each public chain from normalized within-repertoire ranks of inferred template counts. In a later analysis, generation probabilities were computed using a VDJ recombination model fitted to out-of-frame rearrangements, and the results were checked against IGoR. Hypergeometric tests were used in a later analysis to score TCR-TCR, TCR-HLA and TCR-CMV co-occurrence, with a repertoire-size bias correction applied to the TCR pairs. To estimate false discovery rates, a later analysis permuted the HLA or CMV assignments 20 times. A later analysis grouped co-occurring TCRs with DBSCAN, adding TCRdist sequence similarity when clustering within HLA-allele-positive subsets. Repertoires with fewer than 30,000 or more than 120,000 public chains were left out of co-occurrence clustering, as were about five repertoires with anomalous nucleotide sharing. This immuneACCESS table, as held by TCRdb, lists in-frame sequences with V and J called but not all clones. Of the missing ones, under half trace to an unresolved V gene in checked studies; the others have no known cause. V and J calls and clone size follow that table, whereas D and trimming were derived from the DNA. The sample table shows approximately 160,000 clones, and approximately 80% are seen once. Of the sample, 0.75% to 0.8% falls within the top ten clones.

The CDR3 numbers 17 residues from cysteine through phenylalanine. Here the CDR3 DNA is all that survives: 51 bases in frame from base 1. The germline V end is reduced by 4 bases and the J end by 5 bases; junction bases left unmatched: 15. Taken from the germline V gene, the CDR1 and CDR2 loops are LGHNA and YNFKEQ. The cohort consisted of 600 or so healthy bone marrow donors. At the time of sampling, every cohort member was nominally healthy, though immune exposures that went unrecorded were likely present. The donor tested CMV seronegative and was one of the 352 seronegative cohort members. Every donor gave a peripheral blood sample, and the peripheral blood mononuclear cells from that sample were used for TCR beta sequencing. Genomic DNA extraction from the blood cell samples was performed with the Qiagen DNeasy Blood Extraction Kit. A note on this clone: Its antigen is currently not known. The record has no base qualities; no much larger clone is one base away.

The sequenced material came from PBMCs. The chain was built from TRBV4-2 and TRBJ2-7; 9 of the junction bases match TRBD1. The TCR comes from a female donor in good health and CMV-seronegative. The DNA is as follows: TGTGCCAGCAGCCGAGAGTACTCCGGGACAGGGATCCACGAGCAGTACTTC. The resulting protein is CASSREYSGTGIHEQYF.